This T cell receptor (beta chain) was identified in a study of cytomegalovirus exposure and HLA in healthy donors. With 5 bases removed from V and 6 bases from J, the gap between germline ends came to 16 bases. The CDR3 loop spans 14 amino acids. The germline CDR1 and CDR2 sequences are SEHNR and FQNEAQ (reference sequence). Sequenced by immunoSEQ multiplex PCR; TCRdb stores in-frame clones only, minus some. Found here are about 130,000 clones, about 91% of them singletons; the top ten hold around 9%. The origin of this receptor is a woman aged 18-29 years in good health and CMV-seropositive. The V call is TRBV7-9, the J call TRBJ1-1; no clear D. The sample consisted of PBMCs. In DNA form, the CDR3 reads TGTGCCAGCAGCCCCTTCCCCATGAGCGCTGAAGCTTTCTTT. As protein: CASSPFPMSAEAFF.